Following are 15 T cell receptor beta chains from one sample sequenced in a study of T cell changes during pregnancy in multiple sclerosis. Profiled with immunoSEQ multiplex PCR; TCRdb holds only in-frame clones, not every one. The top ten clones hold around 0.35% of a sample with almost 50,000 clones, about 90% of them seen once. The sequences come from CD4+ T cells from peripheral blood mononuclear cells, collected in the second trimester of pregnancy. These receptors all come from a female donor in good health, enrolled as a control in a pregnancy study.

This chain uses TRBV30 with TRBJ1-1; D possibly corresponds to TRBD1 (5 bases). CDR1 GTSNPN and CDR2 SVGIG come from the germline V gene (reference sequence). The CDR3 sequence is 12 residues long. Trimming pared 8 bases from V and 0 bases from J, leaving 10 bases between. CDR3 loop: CARQGMNTEAFF. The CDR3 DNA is TGTGCCCGTCAGGGAATGAACACTGAAGCTTTCTTT.

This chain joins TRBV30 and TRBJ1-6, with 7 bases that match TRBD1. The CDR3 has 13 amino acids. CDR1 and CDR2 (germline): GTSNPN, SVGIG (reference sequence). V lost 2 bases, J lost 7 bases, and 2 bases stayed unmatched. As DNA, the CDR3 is TGTGCCTGGAGTTTGGGACAGAATTCACCCCTCCACTTT. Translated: CAWSLGQNSPLHF.

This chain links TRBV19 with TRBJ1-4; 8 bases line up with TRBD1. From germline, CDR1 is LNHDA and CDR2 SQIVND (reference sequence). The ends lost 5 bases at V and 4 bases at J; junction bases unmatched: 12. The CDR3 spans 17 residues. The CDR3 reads CASSGPQDRALNEKLFF. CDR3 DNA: TGTGCCAGTAGTGGCCCCCAGGACAGGGCTCTTAATGAAAAACTGTTTTTT.

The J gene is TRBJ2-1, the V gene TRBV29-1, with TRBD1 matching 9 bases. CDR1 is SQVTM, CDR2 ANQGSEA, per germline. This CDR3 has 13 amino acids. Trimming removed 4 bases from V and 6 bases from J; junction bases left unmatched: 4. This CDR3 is CSVVRTGVNEQFF. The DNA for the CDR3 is TGCAGCGTTGTTCGGACAGGGGTCAATGAGCAGTTCTTC.

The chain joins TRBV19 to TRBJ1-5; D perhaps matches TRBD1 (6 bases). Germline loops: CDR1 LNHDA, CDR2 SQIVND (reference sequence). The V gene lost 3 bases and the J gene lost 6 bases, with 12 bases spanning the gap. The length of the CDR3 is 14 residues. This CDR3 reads CASSIGRGRQPQHF. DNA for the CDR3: TGTGCCAGTAGTATTGGGCGGGGGCGTCAGCCCCAGCATTTT.

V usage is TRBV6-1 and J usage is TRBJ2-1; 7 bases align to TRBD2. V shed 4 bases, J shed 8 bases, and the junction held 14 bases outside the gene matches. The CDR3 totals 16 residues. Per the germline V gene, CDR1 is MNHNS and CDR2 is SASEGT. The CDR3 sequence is CASSGEGGGPRHEQFF. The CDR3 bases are TGTGCCAGCAGTGGAGAAGGCGGGGGACCCCGCCATGAGCAGTTCTTC.

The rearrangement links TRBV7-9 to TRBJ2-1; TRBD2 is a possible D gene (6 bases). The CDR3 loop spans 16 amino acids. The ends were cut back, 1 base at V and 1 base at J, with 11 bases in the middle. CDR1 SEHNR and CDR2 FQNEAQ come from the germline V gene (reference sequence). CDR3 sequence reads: CASSLGVAGSYNEQFF. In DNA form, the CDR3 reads TGTGCCAGCAGCTTAGGGGTGGCGGGATCCTACAATGAGCAGTTCTTC.

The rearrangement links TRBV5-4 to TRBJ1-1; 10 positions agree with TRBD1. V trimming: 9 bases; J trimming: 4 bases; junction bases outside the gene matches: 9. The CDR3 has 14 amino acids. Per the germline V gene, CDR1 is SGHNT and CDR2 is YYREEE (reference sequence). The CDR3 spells CATDRGLDRTEAFF. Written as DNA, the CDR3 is TGTGCCACCGACAGGGGGCTCGATCGCACTGAAGCTTTCTTT.

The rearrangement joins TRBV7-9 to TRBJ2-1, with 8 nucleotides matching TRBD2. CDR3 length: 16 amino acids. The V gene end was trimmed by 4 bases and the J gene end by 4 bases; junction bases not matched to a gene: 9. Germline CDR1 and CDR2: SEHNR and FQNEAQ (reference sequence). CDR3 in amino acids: CASSSSPTSVYNEQFF. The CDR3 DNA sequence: TGTGCCAGCAGCTCCTCTCCGACTAGCGTTTACAATGAGCAGTTCTTC.

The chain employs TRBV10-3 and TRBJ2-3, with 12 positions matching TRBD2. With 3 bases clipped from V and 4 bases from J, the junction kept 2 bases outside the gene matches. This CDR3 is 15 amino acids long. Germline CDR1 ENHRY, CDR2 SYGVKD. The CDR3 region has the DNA TGTGCCATCAGTGAAACTAGCGGGGGGCCAGATACGCAGTATTTT. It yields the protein CAISETSGGPDTQYF.

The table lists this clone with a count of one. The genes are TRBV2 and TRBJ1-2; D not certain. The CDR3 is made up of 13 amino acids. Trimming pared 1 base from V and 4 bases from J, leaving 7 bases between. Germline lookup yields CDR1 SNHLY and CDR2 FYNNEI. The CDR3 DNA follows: TGTGCCAGCAGTGAAGGGGCCTCCTATGGCTACACCTTC. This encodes CASSEGASYGYTF.

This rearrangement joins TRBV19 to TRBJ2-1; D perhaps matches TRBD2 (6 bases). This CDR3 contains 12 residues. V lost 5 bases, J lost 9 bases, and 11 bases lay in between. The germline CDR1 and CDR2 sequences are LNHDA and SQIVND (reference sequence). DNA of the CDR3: TGTGCCAGTAGTGTCCTGGGAGGTGAGCAGTTCTTC. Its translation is CASSVLGGEQFF.

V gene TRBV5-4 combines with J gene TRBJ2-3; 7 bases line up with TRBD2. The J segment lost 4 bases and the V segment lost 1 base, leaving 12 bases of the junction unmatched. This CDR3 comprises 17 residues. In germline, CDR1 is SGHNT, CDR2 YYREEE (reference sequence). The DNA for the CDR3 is TGTGCCAGCAGCTTGATTGGGGGGGTCGGGGGGTCAGATACGCAGTATTTT. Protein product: CASSLIGGVGGSDTQYF.

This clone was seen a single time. The CDR3 protein is CASSPEVGGANNYGYTF. CDR3 in DNA: TGTGCCAGCTCACCCGAGGTAGGGGGCGCGAATAACTATGGCTACACCTTC. The chain combines TRBV18 with TRBJ1-2, with 7 positions matching TRBD1. This CDR3 is 17 amino acids long. Germline CDR1 reads KGHSH; CDR2 reads LQKENI. Trimming cost V 3 bases and J 1 base; bases outside gene matches: 11.

Here the CDR3 DNA reads TGTGCCAGCAGCCAGGGACAGGGTGAGTACAATGAGCAGTTCTTC. As protein: CASSQGQGEYNEQFF. J is TRBJ2-1 and V is TRBV4-2, with 9 nucleotides matching TRBD1. CDR1 and CDR2 from the germline V gene are LGHNA and YNFKEQ. Trimming took 3 bases from V and 4 from J; bases not matched to a gene: 4. The CDR3 has 15 amino acids.